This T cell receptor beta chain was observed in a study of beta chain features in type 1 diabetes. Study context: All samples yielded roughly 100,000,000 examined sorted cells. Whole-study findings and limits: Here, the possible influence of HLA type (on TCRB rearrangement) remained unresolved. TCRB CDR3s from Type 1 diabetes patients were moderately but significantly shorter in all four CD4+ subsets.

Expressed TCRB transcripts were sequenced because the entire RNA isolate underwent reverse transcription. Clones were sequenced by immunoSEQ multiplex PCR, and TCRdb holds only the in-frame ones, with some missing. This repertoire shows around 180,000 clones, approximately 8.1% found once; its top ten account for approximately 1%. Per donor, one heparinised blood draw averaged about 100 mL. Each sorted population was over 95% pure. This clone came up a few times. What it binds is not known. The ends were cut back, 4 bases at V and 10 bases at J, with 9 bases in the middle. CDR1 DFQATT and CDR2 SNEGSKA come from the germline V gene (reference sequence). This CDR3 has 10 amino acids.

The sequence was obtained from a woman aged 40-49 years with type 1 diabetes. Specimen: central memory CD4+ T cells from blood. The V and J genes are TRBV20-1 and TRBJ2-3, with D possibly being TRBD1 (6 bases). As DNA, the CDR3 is TGCAGTGCTACAGGGGACGCGCAGTATTTT. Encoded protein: CSATGDAQYF.